Following are 32 T cell receptor beta chains from one sample sequenced in a study of blood T cell repertoires in COVID-19. Data came from immunoSEQ multiplex PCR; TCRdb stores just in-frame clones and leaves some out. The sample has about 20,000 clones, about 90% seen once. Sequenced: peripheral blood. The source of these receptors is a human donor in a cohort sampled during active COVID-19.

The J gene is TRBJ1-6, the V gene TRBV11-3; D uncertain. Looked up from germline, CDR1 is SGHNT and CDR2 is YENEEA. V lost 3 bases and J 0 bases, leaving 3 bases between the germline ends. This CDR3 has 14 residues. CDR3 DNA: TGTGCCAGCAGCTTGAGCTCCTATAATTCACCCCTCCACTTT. Translation: CASSLSSYNSPLHF.

The chain employs TRBV11-3 and TRBJ2-3; perhaps TRBD1 as D (6 bases). Between the trimmed V and J ends, which lost 4 bases and 2 bases, there was a span of 19 bases. The CDR3 loop spans 17 amino acids. From germline, CDR1 is SGHNT and CDR2 YENEEA. The DNA for the CDR3 is TGTGCCAGCAGCTGGGGCAGGGGACCATTGACCACAGATACGCAGTATTTT. This gives the protein CASSWGRGPLTTDTQYF.

The chain combines TRBV25-1 with TRBJ2-7, with 8 bases aligning to TRBD1. V was clipped by 5 bases and J by 2 bases; unmatched bases: 8. CDR3 size: 15 residues. From germline, CDR1 is MGHDK and CDR2 SYGVNS. DNA for the CDR3: TGTGCCAGCAGTTCAGGGGACAGGAGTACCTACGAGCAGTACTTC. Its protein product is CASSSGDRSTYEQYF.

The chain joins TRBV3-1 (or the pseudogene TRBV3-2) to TRBJ1-2; 10 bases map to TRBD1. The V gene end was trimmed by 6 bases and the J gene end by 2 bases; junction bases not matched to a gene: 6. In germline, CDR1 is LGHDT, CDR2 YNNKEL (reference sequence). CDR3 size: 15 residues. CDR3 DNA: TGTGCCAGCAGAGGAGGACAGGGGGAGAACTATGGCTACACCTTC. Translation: CASRGGQGENYGYTF.

The CDR3 reads CASSPSQSSYNEQFF. Written as DNA, the CDR3 is TGTGCCAGCAGCCCTAGTCAGAGCTCCTACAATGAGCAGTTCTTC. This chain links TRBV7-6 with TRBJ2-1, with D unresolved. The ends were cut back, 5 bases at V and 0 bases at J, with 11 bases in the middle. The CDR3 loop spans 15 amino acids. Germline loops: CDR1 SGHVS, CDR2 FNYEAQ.

The CDR3 nucleotides read TGTGCCTGGAGAAAACCTGACAGGGCGGGCACCGGGGAGCTGTTTTTT. It specifies CAWRKPDRAGTGELFF. This chain joins TRBV30 and TRBJ2-2; 7 bases line up with TRBD1. The J segment lost 4 bases and the V segment lost 3 bases, leaving 11 bases of the junction unmatched. Germline CDR1 and CDR2: GTSNPN and SVGIG (reference sequence). The CDR3 consists of 16 residues.

This chain uses TRBV28 with TRBJ1-6, with a tentative D call TRBD1 (5 bases). The V gene's germline CDR1 is MDHEN and CDR2 SYDVKM. The V end lost 3 bases, the J end lost 7 bases, and 10 bases lay between the germline ends. The length of the CDR3 is 14 residues. The CDR3 DNA sequence: TGTGCCAGCAGTTTGCAGGGTACGAATTCACCCCTCCACTTT. It yields the protein CASSLQGTNSPLHF.

The V call is TRBV15, the J call TRBJ2-7; tentative D call: TRBD1 (6 bases). Trimming left V 0 bases short and J 2 bases short, with 8 bases between. CDR1 is LNHNV, CDR2 YYDKDF, per germline (reference sequence). The CDR3 covers 14 residues. CDR3 DNA: TGTGCCACCAGCAGAGACAGGGGACCCTACGAGCAGTACTTC. This codes for CATSRDRGPYEQYF.

The chain uses TRBV7-2 and TRBJ2-3, with D maybe TRBD2 (5 bases). V was clipped by 5 bases and J by 0 bases, with 12 bases between them. Looked up from germline, CDR1 is SGHTA and CDR2 is FQGNSA. The CDR3 covers 15 residues. CDR3 sequence reads: CASSGSVSSTDTQYF. CDR3 coding DNA: TGTGCCAGCAGCGGTAGCGTTTCTAGCACAGATACGCAGTATTTT.

The rearrangement uses TRBV12-3 or TRBV12-4 and TRBJ2-2; D is unresolved. The CDR3 spans 12 residues. V dropped 6 bases and J dropped 6 bases, with 8 bases sitting between them. CDR3 nucleotides: TGTGCCAGCAGCTCTCTTTCCGGGGAGCTGTTTTTT. This sequence encodes CASSSLSGELFF.

Only one count was recorded for this clone. The chain recombines TRBV7-2 with TRBJ2-7; D gene unclear. Looked up from germline, CDR1 is SGHTA and CDR2 is FQGNSA. The CDR3 consists of 14 residues. With 1 base removed from V and 3 bases from J, the gap between germline ends came to 10 bases. The CDR3 sequence: CASSLGSTSYEQYV. CDR3 sequence (DNA): TGTGCCAGCAGCTTAGGAAGTACAAGCTACGAGCAGTACGTC.

V is TRBV3-1 (or the pseudogene TRBV3-2) and J is TRBJ1-3; D unclear. This CDR3 contains 17 residues. Germline loops: CDR1 LGHDT, CDR2 YNNKEL (reference sequence). The ends were cut back, 0 bases at V and 2 bases at J, with 14 bases in the middle. The CDR3 nucleotides read TGTGCCAGCAGCCAAGAAGGCCGAGGAGTGGCTGGAAACACCATATATTTT. Its protein is CASSQEGRGVAGNTIYF.

The V gene is TRBV4-1, the J gene TRBJ2-5; 7 nucleotides match TRBD1. The V segment lost 4 bases and the J segment 5 bases; nucleotides outside the gene matches: 10. The germline gives CDR1 MGHRA, CDR2 YSYEKL. The CDR3 loop spans 15 amino acids. CDR3 sequence: CASSPSDRSEETQYF. CDR3 nucleotides: TGCGCCAGCAGCCCCTCGGACAGGTCCGAGGAGACCCAGTACTTC.

This chain uses TRBV20-1 with TRBJ2-1; 7 bases are shared with TRBD2. CDR1 and CDR2 (germline): DFQATT, SNEGSKA (reference sequence). The CDR3 is 16 amino acids. V lost 3 bases and J lost 2; bases outside the gene matches: 10. The CDR3 coding sequence is TGCAGTGCTAGTGCCCCTTTGGCGGGGGCCTACAATGAGCAGTTCTTC. Its protein product is CSASAPLAGAYNEQFF.

V usage is TRBV19 and J usage is TRBJ2-7; TRBD2 matches 8 bases. The CDR3 covers 13 residues. After removal of 5 bases from V and 3 bases from J, the junction contained 3 bases not matched to a gene. The germline V gene encodes CDR1 LNHDA and CDR2 SQIVND (reference sequence). DNA of the CDR3: TGTGCCAGTAGTGATAGCGGGATCTACGAGCAGTACTTC. It yields the protein CASSDSGIYEQYF.

This clone was picked up one time. The chain joins TRBV9 to TRBJ2-3; D may be TRBD2 (6 bases). Germline CDR1 reads SGDLS; CDR2 reads YYNGEE. This CDR3 is built from 14 residues. V was shortened by 2 bases and J by 2 bases, with 9 bases between the two germline ends. The CDR3 DNA follows: TGTGCCAGCAGCGTGGGGGGTCTCACAGATACGCAGTATTTT. It translates to CASSVGGLTDTQYF.

The gene calls are TRBV5-1 and TRBJ1-2; D call uncertain. The CDR3 runs to 13 residues. Trimming removed 0 bases at V and 8 bases at J, with 11 bases between. Germline-derived CDR1 and CDR2 are SGHRS and YFSETQ. CDR3 region: CASSLDQRRGYTF. Written as DNA, the CDR3 is TGCGCCAGCAGCTTGGATCAGAGGAGGGGCTACACCTTC. The full variable domain, completed using reference TRBV5-1 and TRBJ1-2, is KAGVTQTPRYLIKTRGQQVTLSCSPISGHRSVSWYQQTPGQGLQFLFEYFSETQRNKGNFPGRFSGRQFSNSRSEMNVSTLELGDSALYLCASSLDQRRGYTFGSGTRLTVV.

V is TRBV30 and J is TRBJ1-6, with 8 bases identical to TRBD1. The CDR3 is 13 amino acids. Germline V gene lookup returns CDR1 GTSNPN and CDR2 SVGIG (reference sequence). With 4 bases clipped from V and 13 bases from J, the junction kept 9 bases outside the gene matches. DNA of the CDR3: TGTGCCTGGACAGGGGGCCTGAATTTCCCCCTCCACTTT. It codes for CAWTGGLNFPLHF.

This clone has just a few counts. As DNA, the CDR3 is TGTGCCTGGGCGGGACTAGCGGGGGGGCTTTACGAGCAGTACTTC. It translates to CAWAGLAGGLYEQYF. The chain carries TRBV30 and TRBJ2-7, with 16 bases identical to TRBD2. Germline trimming cut 5 bases from V and 4 bases from J; bases unmatched to any gene: 5. The CDR3 loop spans 15 amino acids. The germline V gene has CDR1 GTSNPN and CDR2 SVGIG (reference sequence).

The chain carries TRBV2 and TRBJ1-1, with D perhaps matching TRBD1 (6 bases). Germline V lookup: CDR1 SNHLY, CDR2 FYNNEI. This CDR3 comprises 15 residues. V lost 8 bases and J lost 0, with 16 bases in between. DNA of the CDR3: TGTGCCAGCTCCGGGACATGGGCAATGAACACTGAAGCTTTCTTT. Translated: CASSGTWAMNTEAFF. The full variable domain, in which reference TRBV2 and TRBJ1-1 provide the parts outside the CDR3, is EPEVTQTPSHQVTQMGQEVILRCVPISNHLYFYWYRQILGQKVEFLVSFYNNEISEKSEIFDDQFSVERPDGSNFTLKIRSTKLEDSAMYFCASSGTWAMNTEAFFGQGTRLTVV.

The chain links TRBV18 to TRBJ2-5; D is unresolved. Germline V lookup: CDR1 KGHSH, CDR2 LQKENI. This CDR3 has 11 amino acids. V lost 2 bases, J lost 5 bases, and 3 bases lay in between. The CDR3 DNA sequence: TGTGCCAGCTCACCAGGCGAGACCCAGTACTTC. Its translation is CASSPGETQYF. The full variable domain, its missing parts supplied by reference TRBV18 and TRBJ2-5, is NAGVMQNPRHLVRRRGQEARLRCSPMKGHSHVYWYRQLPEEGLKFMVYLQKENIIDESGMPKERFSAEFPKEGPSILRIQQVVRGDSAAYFCASSPGETQYFGPGTRLLVL.

This clone was found a few times. The genes are TRBV5-1 and TRBJ1-2; 9 bases agree with TRBD1. CDR1 and CDR2 from the germline V gene are SGHRS and YFSETQ. The V gene end was trimmed by 0 bases and the J gene end by 5 bases; junction bases not matched to a gene: 5. CDR3 length: 15 residues. The CDR3 DNA sequence: TGCGCCAGCAGCTTGGAAGCGGACAGGGGATATGGCTACACCTTC. This codes for CASSLEADRGYGYTF.

The gene calls are TRBV20-1 and TRBJ2-1; 8 bases map to TRBD2. Looked up from germline, CDR1 is DFQATT and CDR2 is SNEGSKA (reference sequence). The CDR3 runs to 11 residues. V was clipped by 8 bases and J by 8 bases; unmatched bases: 5. CDR3 protein: CSPTSGHEQFF. The DNA for the CDR3 is TGCAGTCCTACTAGCGGCCATGAGCAGTTCTTC.

The chain couples TRBV5-1 to TRBJ1-5, with 8 positions matching TRBD1. The germline V gene has CDR1 SGHRS and CDR2 YFSETQ. V trimming: 4 bases; J trimming: 5 bases; junction bases outside the gene matches: 8. The CDR3 covers 15 residues. CDR3 protein: CASSPEGTGYQPQHF. The CDR3 DNA reads as TGCGCCAGCAGCCCGGAGGGGACAGGTTATCAGCCCCAGCATTTT. The variable domain in full, completed from reference TRBV5-1 and TRBJ1-5, reads KAGVTQTPRYLIKTRGQQVTLSCSPISGHRSVSWYQQTPGQGLQFLFEYFSETQRNKGNFPGRFSGRQFSNSRSEMNVSTLELGDSALYLCASSPEGTGYQPQHFGDGTRLSIL.

The gene calls are TRBV6-5 and TRBJ1-2; D is unresolved. Trimming removed 11 bases from V and 6 bases from J, with 16 bases in between. CDR1 is MNHEY and CDR2 is SVGAGI in the germline V gene. The CDR3 spans 12 residues. The CDR3 DNA sequence: TGTGCCTCAACCTCCGGGTCCCATGGCTACACCTTC. As protein: CASTSGSHGYTF.

This sequence joins TRBV28 and TRBJ2-1, with a weak D call TRBD2 (6 bases). Germline V CDR1 and CDR2: MDHEN, SYDVKM. Trimming stripped 8 bases from V and 7 bases from J, with 21 bases between. This CDR3 spans 15 amino acids. The CDR3 coding sequence is TGTGCCAGCTTGGGGCGGGGCGCCCCTCGTAATGAGCAGTTCTTC. Its protein is CASLGRGAPRNEQFF.

This clone was recorded once. This chain joins TRBV4-2 and TRBJ2-1, with 7 bases identical to TRBD1. Germline trimming cut 3 bases from V and 2 bases from J; bases unmatched to any gene: 4. CDR1 LGHNA and CDR2 YNFKEQ come from the germline V gene. CDR3 length equals 15 residues. The chain's CDR3 is CASSQDRSTYNEQFF. The CDR3, as DNA: TGTGCCAGCAGCCAGGACAGGAGCACCTACAATGAGCAGTTCTTC.

The chain links TRBV9 to TRBJ1-5; D remains ambiguous. Germline CDR1 reads SGDLS; CDR2 reads YYNGEE. The length of the CDR3 is 15 residues. V was shortened by 4 bases and J by 6 bases, with 17 bases between the two germline ends. The CDR3: CASSPGGLESQPQHF. The DNA for the CDR3 is TGTGCCAGCAGCCCCGGTGGTCTAGAAAGTCAGCCCCAGCATTTT.

In this sample, this clone turned up once. The chain couples TRBV18 to TRBJ1-1; D remains unclear. CDR1 KGHSH and CDR2 LQKENI come from the germline V gene. The CDR3 sequence is 13 residues long. V was clipped by 3 bases and J by 6 bases, with 11 bases between them. The CDR3 bases are TGTGCCAGCTCACCTGAGAAGTTCGCTGAAGCTTTCTTT. Translated: CASSPEKFAEAFF.

V usage is TRBV18 and J usage is TRBJ2-1; a possible D gene is TRBD2 (5 bases). In germline, CDR1 is KGHSH, CDR2 LQKENI. V lost 3 bases and J lost 10, with 13 bases in between. The CDR3 runs 13 residues. CDR3 sequence: CASSPPSSYEQFF. CDR3 DNA: TGTGCCAGCTCACCCCCCTCTAGCTACGAGCAGTTCTTC.

The genes are TRBV2 and TRBJ2-1, with unresolved D. There are 14 residues in the CDR3. V shed 4 bases and J shed 8 bases, with 15 bases lying between them. Germline V gene lookup returns CDR1 SNHLY and CDR2 FYNNEI. The CDR3: CASSARYSIYEQFF. The CDR3 bases are TGTGCCAGCAGTGCTCGATATAGTATTTATGAGCAGTTCTTC.

V is TRBV2 and J is TRBJ2-3; perhaps TRBD1 as D (5 bases). V was pared by 7 bases and J by 0 bases, with 14 bases between. Germline CDR1 is SNHLY and CDR2 is FYNNEI. The CDR3 is made up of 15 amino acids. CDR3 sequence reads: CASTGQGISTDTQYF. In DNA, the CDR3 is TGTGCCAGCACTGGACAAGGGATTAGCACAGATACGCAGTATTTT.